This TCR beta chain is drawn from a study of shared clonotypes between healthy human individuals. Whole-study results and caveats: For naive CD4 cells, roughly 5% of clonotypes were shared across a handful of donors. Compared with memory subsets, naive subsets generally had larger estimated richness.

The study separated CD4+ cells into CD45RA+ naive and CD45RA-negative memory subsets. On this clone: Its antigen is unidentified.

The table came from immunoSEQ multiplex PCR; TCRdb's copy has only in-frame clones and leaves some out. Of 1.5 million to 1.9 million clones in the sample, about 98% are singletons; the top ten hold approximately 0.45%. There are 13 residues in the CDR3. J gave up 3 bases and V 3 bases, and 1 base lay outside the gene matches. Germline loops: CDR1 SGHNT, CDR2 YYREEE (reference sequence). Material for sequencing was naive CD4+ T cells sorted from blood. Specified subset: CD45RA+ positively selected. J is TRBJ2-7 and V is TRBV5-4, with 9 bases that match TRBD1. This receptor was taken from a man aged 30 to 39 in good health. CDR3 sequence: CASSSGQGYEQYF. CDR3 bases: TGTGCCAGCAGCTCGGGACAGGGCTACGAGCAGTACTTC.